Listed here are 18 T cell receptor beta chains from one sample, sequenced in a study of cytomegalovirus exposure and HLA in healthy donors (dated by TCRdb to about 2017). Libraries were built with the immunoSEQ multiplex PCR assay. The multiplex PCR relied on a mix of 60 forward primers for TCR Vbeta segments and 13 reverse primers for TCR Jbeta segments. TCRdb carries this immuneACCESS record with in-frame sequences only. Its versions omit some clonotypes, under half of them owing to an unresolved V gene in the studies checked, with the rest unexplained. Counted in this sample were 150,000 or so clones; approximately 84% of them appeared once. Less than 0.4% of the sample comes from the top ten. Sequencing was carried out using PBMCs. These receptors originate from a boy between 2 and 10 years old in good health and CMV-seronegative.

The chain couples TRBV5-1 to TRBJ2-5, with D possibly matching TRBD1 (7 bases). There are 14 residues in the CDR3. Trimming took off 4 bases at V and 4 bases at J, with 14 bases between the two ends. The germline V gene encodes CDR1 SGHRS and CDR2 YFSETQ. The CDR3 spells CASSSSGGRETQYF. In nucleotides, the CDR3 is TGCGCCAGCAGCAGCTCAGGGGGGAGAGAGACCCAGTACTTC. The whole variable domain, filled in from reference TRBV5-1 and TRBJ2-5, reads KAGVTQTPRYLIKTRGQQVTLSCSPISGHRSVSWYQQTPGQGLQFLFEYFSETQRNKGNFPGRFSGRQFSNSRSEMNVSTLELGDSALYLCASSSSGGRETQYFGPGTRLLVL.

V usage is TRBV5-1 and J usage is TRBJ2-5; no reliable D call. The end of the DNA fits TRBJ2-7 better, so the J call may be wrong. The CDR3 runs to 13 residues. The germline CDR1 and CDR2 sequences are SGHRS and YFSETQ. CDR3 DNA: TGCGCCAGCAGCTTGCGTTCACCTTCCGAGCAGTACTTC. Translating it yields CASSLRSPSEQYF.

The chain employs TRBV19 and TRBJ2-1, with 10 bases fitting TRBD2. The trim removed 5 bases at V and 3 bases at J, leaving 4 bases unmatched. The germline CDR1 and CDR2 sequences are LNHDA and SQIVND (reference sequence). This CDR3 spans 15 amino acids. The CDR3 nucleotides read TGTGCCAGTAGTCCGGGACTAGCGATCTACAATGAGCAGTTCTTC. Protein: CASSPGLAIYNEQFF.

The chain employs TRBV28 and TRBJ1-1; D unresolved. Per the germline V gene, CDR1 is MDHEN and CDR2 is SYDVKM. V dropped 6 bases and J dropped 0 bases, with 8 bases sitting between them. This CDR3 spans 13 amino acids. CDR3 region: CASRITVNTEAFF. For the CDR3, the DNA is TGTGCCAGCAGGATTACAGTGAACACTGAAGCTTTCTTT.

This clone appeared once. This chain uses TRBV5-1 with TRBJ1-5; TRBD1 matches at 7 bases. The ends lost 4 bases at V and 5 bases at J; junction bases unmatched: 3. The CDR3 consists of 13 residues. Germline assignment: CDR1 SGHRS and CDR2 YFSETQ. DNA of the CDR3: TGCGCCAGCAGCCGGGACAGCTATCAGCCCCAGCATTTT. This encodes CASSRDSYQPQHF.

The chain links TRBV5-4 to TRBJ2-1; 14 nucleotides match TRBD2. The CDR3 extends over 17 amino acids. V trimming: 2 bases; J trimming: 7 bases; junction bases outside the gene matches: 8. From germline, CDR1 is SGHNT and CDR2 YYREEE (reference sequence). The CDR3, as DNA: TGTGCCAGCAGCTTCGGGACTAGCGGGAGTATTTCGAATGAGCAGTTCTTC. This encodes CASSFGTSGSISNEQFF. The full variable domain, its missing parts supplied by reference TRBV5-4 and TRBJ2-1, is ETGVTQSPTHLIKTRGQQVTLRCSSQSGHNTVSWYQQALGQGPQFIFQYYREEENGRGNFPPRFSGLQFPNYSSELNVNALELDDSALYLCASSFGTSGSISNEQFFGPGTRLTVL.

The rearrangement uses TRBV27 and TRBJ2-7; 12 positions match TRBD1. V lost 2 bases to trimming and J lost 3 bases; unmatched junction nucleotides: 5. Germline CDR1 reads MNHEY; CDR2 reads SMNVEV (reference sequence). CDR3 length: 16 amino acids. CDR3 in DNA: TGTGCCAGCAGTTTAGAGGGGACAGGGGGCTTCTACGAGCAGTACTTC. Amino acids: CASSLEGTGGFYEQYF.

The gene calls are TRBV28 and TRBJ1-1; a weak D match, TRBD1 (6 bases). The CDR3 spans 15 residues. Germline-derived CDR1 and CDR2 are MDHEN and SYDVKM. With 5 bases removed from V and 0 bases from J, the gap between germline ends came to 13 bases. CDR3 sequence reads: CASSPTGFMNTEAFF. In nucleotides, the CDR3 is TGTGCCAGCAGTCCCACAGGGTTCATGAACACTGAAGCTTTCTTT.

The chain links TRBV5-8 to TRBJ1-5; no definite D call. Germline V gene lookup returns CDR1 SGHTS and CDR2 YDEGEE. With 4 bases removed from V and 7 bases from J, the gap between germline ends came to 9 bases. The length of the CDR3 is 12 residues. CDR3 amino acids: CASSPNTQPQHF. For the CDR3, the DNA is TGTGCCAGCAGCCCCAACACGCAGCCCCAGCATTTT. Variable domain in full (rest from reference TRBV5-8 and TRBJ1-5): EAGVTQSPTHLIKTRGQQATLRCSPISGHTSVYWYQQALGLGLQFLLWYDEGEERNRGNFPPRFSGRQFPNYSSELNVNALELEDSALYLCASSPNTQPQHFGDGTRLSIL.

The chain joins TRBV7-8 to TRBJ2-7; the D is unclear. Trimming stripped 2 bases from V and 3 bases from J, with 20 bases between. Germline V gene sequence: CDR1 SGHVS, CDR2 FQNEAQ. The CDR3 is 17 residues long. The CDR3 nucleotides are TGTGCCAGCAGCTTACCTCGTTGGAGATCTAAAAACTACGAGCAGTACTTC. Translating gives CASSLPRWRSKNYEQYF.

CDR3 bases: TGCGCCAGCAGCCAACCCCGCATAGCGGGAGGCAACACCGGGGAGCTGTTTTTT. This gives the protein CASSQPRIAGGNTGELFF. The chain carries TRBV4-1 and TRBJ2-2; 10 bases align to TRBD2. V gave up 2 bases and J gave up 2 bases; unmatched junction bases: 8. CDR1 is MGHRA and CDR2 is YSYEKL in the germline V gene. This CDR3 is built from 18 residues.

The V call is TRBV30, the J call TRBJ1-4; D gene ambiguous. Germline V gene data show CDR1 as GTSNPN and CDR2 as SVGIG (reference sequence). The V end lost 4 bases, the J end lost 5 bases, and 14 bases lay between the germline ends. This CDR3 is 14 amino acids long. This CDR3 is CAWTPRVPNEKLFF. CDR3 sequence (DNA): TGTGCCTGGACCCCCCGGGTCCCGAATGAAAAACTGTTTTTT.

V usage is TRBV9 and J usage is TRBJ2-3, with TRBD2 as a possible D gene (6 bases). Germline lookup yields CDR1 SGDLS and CDR2 YYNGEE. V was clipped by 2 bases and J by 0 bases, with 10 bases between them. The CDR3 runs 15 residues. The CDR3 DNA follows: TGTGCCAGCAGCGTTAGCGGAACTAGCACAGATACGCAGTATTTT. Translating it yields CASSVSGTSTDTQYF.

There are a few counts of this clone. The CDR3: CASTGQGVRSYEQYF. CDR3 coding DNA: TGTGCCAGCACAGGACAGGGGGTAAGATCCTACGAGCAGTACTTC. J is TRBJ2-7 and V is TRBV28; TRBD1 matches at 10 bases. V lost 7 bases to trimming and J lost 1 base; unmatched junction nucleotides: 7. The CDR3 sequence is 15 residues long. Per germline, CDR1 MDHEN and CDR2 SYDVKM. Combining the CDR3 with reference TRBV28 and TRBJ2-7 gives the whole variable domain DVKVTQSSRYLVKRTGEKVFLECVQDMDHENMFWYRQDPGLGLRLIYFSYDVKMKEKGDIPEGYSVSREKKERFSLILESASTNQTSMYLCASTGQGVRSYEQYFGPGTRLTVT.

The J gene is TRBJ2-3, the V gene TRBV6-1; 10 bases agree with TRBD1. This CDR3 has 15 amino acids. CDR1 is MNHNS, CDR2 SASEGT, per germline. J lost 1 base, V lost 8 bases, and 6 bases had no gene match. CDR3 in amino acids: CASADRGQGTDTQYF. The CDR3 nucleotides are TGTGCCAGCGCCGACAGGGGGCAAGGCACAGATACGCAGTATTTT.

V gene TRBV14 combines with J gene TRBJ1-1, with 9 bases fitting TRBD1. The germline gives CDR1 SGHDN, CDR2 FVKESK. Losses at the gene ends were 5 bases for V and 4 bases for J; bases not matched to a gene: 14. The CDR3 loop spans 17 amino acids. The DNA for the CDR3 is TGTGCCAGCAGCAGTTACAGGGGGCGGAGGGGGAGCACTGAAGCTTTCTTT. Its translation: CASSSYRGRRGSTEAFF.

This clone was recorded a few times. The chain is built from TRBV19 and TRBJ1-2, with 9 bases that match TRBD1. J lost 8 bases, V lost 5 bases, and 6 bases had no gene match. CDR1 and CDR2 (germline): LNHDA, SQIVND (reference sequence). This CDR3 contains 13 residues. The CDR3 bases are TGTGCCAGTAGTGTCGGACAGGGGAGAGGCTACACCTTC. Translating gives CASSVGQGRGYTF. Complete variable domain (other parts from reference TRBV19 and TRBJ1-2): DGGITQSPKYLFRKEGQNVTLSCEQNLNHDAMYWYRQDPGQGLRLIYYSQIVNDFQKGDIAEGYSVSREKKESFPLTVTSAQKNPTAFYLCASSVGQGRGYTFGSGTRLTVV.

The chain joins TRBV5-6 to TRBJ2-1; 7 nucleotides match TRBD2. This CDR3 has 15 amino acids. Germline V CDR1 and CDR2: SGHDT, YYEEEE. V was pared by 0 bases and J by 4 bases, with 4 bases of the junction left unmatched. The CDR3 sequence: CASSLGVSGYNEQFF. The CDR3 coding sequence is TGTGCCAGCAGCTTGGGGGTTAGCGGGTACAATGAGCAGTTCTTC.